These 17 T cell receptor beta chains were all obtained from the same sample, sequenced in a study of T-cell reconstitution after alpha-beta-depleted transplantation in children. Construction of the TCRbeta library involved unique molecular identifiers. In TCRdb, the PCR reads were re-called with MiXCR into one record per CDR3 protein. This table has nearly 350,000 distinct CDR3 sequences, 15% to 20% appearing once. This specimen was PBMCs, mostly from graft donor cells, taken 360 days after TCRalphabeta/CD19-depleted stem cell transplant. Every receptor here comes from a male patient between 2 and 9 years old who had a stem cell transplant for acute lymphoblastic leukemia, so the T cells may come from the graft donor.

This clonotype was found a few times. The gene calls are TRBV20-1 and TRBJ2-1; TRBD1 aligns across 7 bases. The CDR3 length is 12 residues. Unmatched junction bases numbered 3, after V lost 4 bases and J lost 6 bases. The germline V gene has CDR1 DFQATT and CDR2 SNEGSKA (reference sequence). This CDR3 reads CSATRQGNEQFF. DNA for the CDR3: TGCAGTGCTACGCGACAGGGCAATGAGCAGTTCTTC.

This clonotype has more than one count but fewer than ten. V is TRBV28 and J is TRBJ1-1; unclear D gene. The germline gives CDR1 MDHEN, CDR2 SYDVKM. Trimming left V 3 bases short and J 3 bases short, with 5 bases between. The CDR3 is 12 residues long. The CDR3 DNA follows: TGTGCCAGCAGTTTGGTGTACACTGAAGCTTTCTTT. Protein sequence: CASSLVYTEAFF.

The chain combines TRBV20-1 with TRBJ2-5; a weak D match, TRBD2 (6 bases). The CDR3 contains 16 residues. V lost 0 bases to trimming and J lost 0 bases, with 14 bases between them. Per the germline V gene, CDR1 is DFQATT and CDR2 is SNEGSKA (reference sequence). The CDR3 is CSARDWAGRNQETQYF. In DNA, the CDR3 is TGCAGTGCTAGAGATTGGGCAGGGAGGAACCAAGAGACCCAGTACTTC.

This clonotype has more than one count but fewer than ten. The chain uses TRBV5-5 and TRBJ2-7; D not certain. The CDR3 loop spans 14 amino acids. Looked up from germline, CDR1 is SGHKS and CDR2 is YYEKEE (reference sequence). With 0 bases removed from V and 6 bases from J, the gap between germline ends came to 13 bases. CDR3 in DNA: TGTGCCAGCAGCTTGGCTAGGGATAGTTGCGAGCAGTACTTC. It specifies CASSLARDSCEQYF.

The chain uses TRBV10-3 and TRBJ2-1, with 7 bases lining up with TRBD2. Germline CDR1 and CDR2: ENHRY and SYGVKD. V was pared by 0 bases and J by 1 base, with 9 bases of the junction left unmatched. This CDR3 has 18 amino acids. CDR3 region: CAISESRLAARSYNEQFF. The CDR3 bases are TGTGCCATCAGTGAGTCCCGACTAGCTGCTCGTTCCTACAATGAGCAGTTCTTC.

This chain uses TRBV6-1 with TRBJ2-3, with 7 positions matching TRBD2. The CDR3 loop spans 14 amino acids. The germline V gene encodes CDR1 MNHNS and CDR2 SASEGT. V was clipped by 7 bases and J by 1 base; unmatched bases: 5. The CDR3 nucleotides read TGTGCCAGCAACCTTGGGGGGGGCACAGATACGCAGTATTTT. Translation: CASNLGGGTDTQYF.

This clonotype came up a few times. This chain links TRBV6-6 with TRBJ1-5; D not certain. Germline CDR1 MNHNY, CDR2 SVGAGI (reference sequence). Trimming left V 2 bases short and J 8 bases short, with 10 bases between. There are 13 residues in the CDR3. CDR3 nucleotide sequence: TGTGCCAGCAGTTACCTCACCGGGGAGCCCCAGCATTTT. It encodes CASSYLTGEPQHF.

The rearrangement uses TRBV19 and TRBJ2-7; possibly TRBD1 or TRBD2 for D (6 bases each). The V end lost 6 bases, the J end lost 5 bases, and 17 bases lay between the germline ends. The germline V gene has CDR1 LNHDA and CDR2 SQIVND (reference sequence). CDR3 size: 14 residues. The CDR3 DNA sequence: TGTGCCAGTAGCCAAGGGGGGACATTCAACGAGCAGTACTTC. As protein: CASSQGGTFNEQYF.

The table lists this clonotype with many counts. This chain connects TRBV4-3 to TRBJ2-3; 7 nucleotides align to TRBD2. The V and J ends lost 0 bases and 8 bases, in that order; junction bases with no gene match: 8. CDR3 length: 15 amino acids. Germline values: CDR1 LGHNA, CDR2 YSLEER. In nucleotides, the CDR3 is TGCGCCAGCAGCCAAGAGATCAGGAGACTAGCTACGCAGTATTTT. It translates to CASSQEIRRLATQYF.

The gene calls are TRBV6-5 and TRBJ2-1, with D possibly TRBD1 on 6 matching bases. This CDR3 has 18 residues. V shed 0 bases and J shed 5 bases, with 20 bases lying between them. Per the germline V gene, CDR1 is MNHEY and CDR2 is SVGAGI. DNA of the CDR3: TGTGCCAGCAGTTACTCGGGGGCCGGGCAGGAGATTCACAATGAGCAGTTCTTC. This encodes CASSYSGAGQEIHNEQFF.

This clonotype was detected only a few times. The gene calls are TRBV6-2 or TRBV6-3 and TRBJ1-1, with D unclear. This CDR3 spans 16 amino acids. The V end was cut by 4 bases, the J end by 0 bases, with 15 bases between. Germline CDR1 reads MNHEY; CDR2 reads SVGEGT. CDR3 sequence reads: CASSSRVTIMNTEAFF. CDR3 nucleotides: TGTGCCAGCAGTTCCCGGGTGACGATTATGAACACTGAAGCTTTCTTT.

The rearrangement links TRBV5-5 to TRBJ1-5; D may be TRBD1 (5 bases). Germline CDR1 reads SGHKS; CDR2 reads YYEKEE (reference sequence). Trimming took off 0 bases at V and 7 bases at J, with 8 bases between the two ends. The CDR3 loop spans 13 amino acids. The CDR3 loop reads CASSLEWGQPQHF. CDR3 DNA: TGTGCCAGCAGCTTGGAGTGGGGCCAGCCCCAGCATTTT.

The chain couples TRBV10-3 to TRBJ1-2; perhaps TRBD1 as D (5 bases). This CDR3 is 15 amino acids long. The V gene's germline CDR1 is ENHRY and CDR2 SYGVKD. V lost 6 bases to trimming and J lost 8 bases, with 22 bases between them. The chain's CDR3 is CAIRSPGGVRLGYTF. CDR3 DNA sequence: TGTGCCATCAGATCCCCGGGGGGAGTACGACTCGGCTACACCTTC.

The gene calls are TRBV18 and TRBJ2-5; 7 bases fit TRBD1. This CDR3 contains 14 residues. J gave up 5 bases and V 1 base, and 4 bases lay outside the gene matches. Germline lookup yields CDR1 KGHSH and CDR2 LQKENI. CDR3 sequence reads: CASSPQGAAETQYF. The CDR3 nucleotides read TGTGCCAGCTCACCACAGGGGGCTGCGGAGACCCAGTACTTC.

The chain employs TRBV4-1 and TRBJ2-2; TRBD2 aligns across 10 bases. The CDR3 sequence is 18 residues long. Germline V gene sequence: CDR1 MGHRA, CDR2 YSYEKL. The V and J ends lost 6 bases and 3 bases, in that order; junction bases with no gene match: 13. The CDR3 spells CASRSSVALAGYTGELFF. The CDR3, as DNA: TGCGCCAGCAGATCCTCCGTAGCACTAGCGGGGTACACCGGGGAGCTGTTTTTT.

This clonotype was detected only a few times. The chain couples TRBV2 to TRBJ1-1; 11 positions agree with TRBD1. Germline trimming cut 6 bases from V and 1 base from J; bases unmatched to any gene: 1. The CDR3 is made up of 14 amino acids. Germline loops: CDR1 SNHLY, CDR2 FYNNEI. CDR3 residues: CASRGQGANTEAFF. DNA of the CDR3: TGTGCCAGCAGAGGACAGGGGGCGAACACTGAAGCTTTCTTT. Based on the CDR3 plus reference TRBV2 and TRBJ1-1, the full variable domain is EPEVTQTPSHQVTQMGQEVILRCVPISNHLYFYWYRQILGQKVEFLVSFYNNEISEKSEIFDDQFSVERPDGSNFTLKIRSTKLEDSAMYFCASRGQGANTEAFFGQGTRLTVV.

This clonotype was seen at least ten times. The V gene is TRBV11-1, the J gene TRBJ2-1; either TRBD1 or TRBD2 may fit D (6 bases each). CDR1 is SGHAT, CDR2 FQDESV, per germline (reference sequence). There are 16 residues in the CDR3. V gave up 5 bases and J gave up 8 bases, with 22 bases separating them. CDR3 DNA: TGTGCCAGCAGCCCCCGACCGGGGGCCGGTGGAGATGAGCAGTTCTTC. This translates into CASSPRPGAGGDEQFF.